Listed here is a single T cell receptor beta chain. Its matching antigen is unknown. In the PCR, 60 Vbeta and 13 Jbeta primers were used. Original processing methods: Later, an analysis found around 80 million unique TCR beta chains, and 8.5 million to 14 million of these were shared. TCRdb keeps only in-frame clones here, not all; method: immunoSEQ multiplex PCR. That table is the source of V, J and clone size, and D and trimming were worked out from the DNA. In the table there are 150,000 to 200,000 clones, roughly 74% of which are singletons. Trimming removed 4 bases from V and 5 bases from J, with 13 bases in between. This CDR3 comprises 14 residues. CDR1 and CDR2 from the germline V gene are MNHEY and SVGAGI. The data belong to a study of cytomegalovirus exposure and HLA in healthy donors. The study's findings and limits: TCR beta V segments were, for the most part, productive about 87% or about 30% of the time in an earlier analysis.

Sequencing was carried out using PBMCs. J is TRBJ2-3 and V is TRBV6-5; D is perhaps TRBD2 (6 bases). This TCR was recovered from a woman aged 40-49 years in good health and CMV-seropositive. DNA of the CDR3: TGTGCCAGCAGTTGGGGGGTAGGTGGAGATACGCAGTATTTT. It is translated as CASSWGVGGDTQYF.